The 6 T cell receptor beta chains given below trace back to one sample, sequenced in a study of shared clonotypes between healthy human individuals. The protocol was immunoSEQ multiplex PCR, while the TCRdb copy is restricted to in-frame clones and leaves out a portion. This sample yields 170,000 or so clones, of which 60% to 75% are seen a single time; about 10% belongs to the top ten. The specimen sequenced was memory CD4+ T cells sorted from blood. The subset was: CD45RA-negative fraction. These receptors were obtained from a man between 25 and 39 years old in good health.

The V and J genes are TRBV7-7 and TRBJ2-5; TRBD1 aligns across 12 bases. This CDR3 has 16 residues. Germline lookup yields CDR1 SSHAT and CDR2 FNYEAQ (reference sequence). Germline trimming cut 5 bases from V and 1 base from J; bases unmatched to any gene: 5. The CDR3 spells CASSPWDRGPQETQYF. The CDR3 DNA sequence: TGTGCCAGCAGCCCATGGGACAGGGGGCCCCAAGAGACCCAGTACTTC.

V is TRBV7-8 and J is TRBJ1-5; tentative D call: TRBD1 (5 bases). This CDR3 has 15 residues. Germline V lookup: CDR1 SGHVS, CDR2 FQNEAQ. V dropped 5 bases and J dropped 5 bases, with 16 bases sitting between them. In DNA form, the CDR3 reads TGTGCCAGCAGCGTACGCAGGGACGGGGATCAGCCCCAGCATTTT. It codes for CASSVRRDGDQPQHF.

The chain recombines TRBV5-6 with TRBJ2-1; D ambiguous. V was clipped by 0 bases and J by 4 bases, with 11 bases between them. Germline assignment: CDR1 SGHDT and CDR2 YYEEEE. The length of the CDR3 is 15 residues. The CDR3 loop reads CASSLEEHTYNEQFF. CDR3 in DNA: TGTGCCAGCAGCTTGGAGGAACACACTTACAATGAGCAGTTCTTC. The full variable domain, with the rest looked up from reference TRBV5-6 and TRBJ2-1, is DAGVTQSPTHLIKTRGQQVTLRCSPKSGHDTVSWYQQALGQGPQFIFQYYEEEERQRGNFPDRFSGHQFPNYSSELNVNALLLGDSALYLCASSLEEHTYNEQFFGPGTRLTVL.

This rearrangement joins TRBV4-1 to TRBJ2-3; D call uncertain. The CDR3 has 14 residues. The V gene's germline CDR1 is MGHRA and CDR2 YSYEKL. V was cut by 0 bases and J by 4 bases, with 8 bases left in between. The CDR3 spells CASSQELSSDTQYF. CDR3 bases: TGCGCCAGCAGCCAAGAACTATCATCAGATACGCAGTATTTT.

The chain employs TRBV19 and TRBJ2-7; D may be TRBD1 or TRBD2 (6 bases each). V lost 5 bases, J lost 11 bases, and 16 bases lay in between. The CDR3 totals 12 residues. Germline loops: CDR1 LNHDA, CDR2 SQIVND (reference sequence). CDR3 coding DNA: TGTGCCAGTAGTCATTGGGGGGACACGGAGTACTTC. It codes for CASSHWGDTEYF.

This sequence joins TRBV7-2 and TRBJ2-1; unclear D gene. The CDR3 sequence is 14 residues long. The germline CDR1 and CDR2 sequences are SGHTA and FQGNSA. Trimming took off 1 base at V and 5 bases at J, with 9 bases between the two ends. The CDR3 DNA sequence: TGTGCCAGCAGCTTAGAGCTACCTAACAATGAGCAGTTCTTC. Its protein product is CASSLELPNNEQFF.